The next 5 T cell receptor beta chains were all read from a single sample in a study of blood T cell repertoires in COVID-19. The assay was immunoSEQ multiplex PCR, and TCRdb's table has in-frame clones only and misses some. The sample shows approximately 170,000 clones, roughly four fifths of them seen only once. The source material was PBMCs or T cells enriched from blood (not recorded which). The source is a man aged 45 to 65 who had recovered from COVID-19.

The V gene is TRBV12-3 or TRBV12-4, the J gene TRBJ1-2; 8 bases are a match to TRBD1. Trimming cost V 6 bases and J 7 bases; bases outside gene matches: 7. The CDR3 loop spans 13 amino acids. The CDR3 loop reads CASSTTGGGGYTF. The CDR3 bases are TGTGCCAGCAGCACAACAGGGGGAGGTGGCTACACCTTC.

The table lists this clone with a few counts. The chain is built from TRBV9 and TRBJ1-6; TRBD1 is a possible D gene (5 bases). The CDR3 consists of 16 residues. Germline V gives CDR1 SGDLS, CDR2 YYNGEE. Trimming removed 4 bases at V and 7 bases at J, with 18 bases between. The CDR3 coding sequence is TGTGCCAGCAGCACCTCGACAGAAGCCATAAATTCACCCCTCCACTTT. Its protein is CASSTSTEAINSPLHF.

The rearrangement joins TRBV5-5 to TRBJ1-5, with TRBD1 as a possible D gene (5 bases). V lost 0 bases and J 4 bases, leaving 11 bases between the germline ends. The CDR3 totals 15 residues. Germline V gene sequence: CDR1 SGHKS, CDR2 YYEKEE (reference sequence). CDR3 DNA: TGTGCCAGCAGCTTGGTATCAGGGTCAAATCAGCCCCAGCATTTT. Its translation: CASSLVSGSNQPQHF.

Only one count was recorded for this clone. The chain recombines TRBV5-6 with TRBJ1-5; the D gene is possibly TRBD1 (5 bases). Germline values: CDR1 SGHDT, CDR2 YYEEEE. V gave up 5 bases and J gave up 0 bases, with 9 bases separating them. This CDR3 comprises 14 residues. The CDR3 DNA follows: TGTGCCAGCAGGCGGGGCGGTAGCAATCAGCCCCAGCATTTT. It specifies CASRRGGSNQPQHF.

In this sample, this clone turned up once. J is TRBJ2-3 and V is TRBV7-2, with TRBD2 as a possible D gene (6 bases). V gave up 3 bases and J gave up 1 base, with 23 bases separating them. From germline, CDR1 is SGHTA and CDR2 FQGNSA. The CDR3 has 19 residues. In DNA, the CDR3 is TGTGCCAGCAGCTTCGCGCTGGGCCTCTTCGCGGGGCGCACAGATACGCAGTATTTT. This codes for CASSFALGLFAGRTDTQYF.